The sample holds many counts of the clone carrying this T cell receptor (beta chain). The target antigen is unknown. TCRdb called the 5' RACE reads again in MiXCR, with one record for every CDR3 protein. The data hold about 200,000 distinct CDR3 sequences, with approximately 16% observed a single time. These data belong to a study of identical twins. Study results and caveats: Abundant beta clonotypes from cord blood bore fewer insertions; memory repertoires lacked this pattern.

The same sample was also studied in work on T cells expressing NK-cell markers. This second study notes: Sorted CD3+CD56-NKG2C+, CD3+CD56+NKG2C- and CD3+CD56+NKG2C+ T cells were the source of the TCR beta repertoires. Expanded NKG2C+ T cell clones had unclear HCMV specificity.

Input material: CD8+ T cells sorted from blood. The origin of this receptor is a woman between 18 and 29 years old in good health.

CDR3 coding DNA: TGCAGTGCTATGGGACAGGGGGCGCCCGGGAACTATGGCTACACCTTC. Protein sequence: CSAMGQGAPGNYGYTF. The chain employs TRBV20-1 and TRBJ1-2; TRBD1 agrees at 12 bases. This CDR3 has 16 residues. Trimming cost V 4 bases and J 2 bases; bases outside gene matches: 8. The germline V gene encodes CDR1 DFQATT and CDR2 SNEGSKA (reference sequence).